Each of the 30 T cell receptor beta chains below was sequenced from the same sample in a study of T cell repertoires in cytomegalovirus infection. Using its own MiXCR run on the reads, TCRdb lists one record per CDR3 protein. The table has 250,000 to 350,000 distinct CDR3 sequences, roughly 26% seen once. Sample: PBMCs. These receptor sequences come from a human donor in good health (CMV status not recorded). Some clones in this sample may be carry-over from other donors' samples.

CDR3: CASSGAGAGNTIYF. The CDR3 DNA is TGTGCCAGCAGCGGCGCGGGGGCTGGAAACACCATATATTTT. The V and J genes are TRBV7-6 and TRBJ1-3, with D possibly TRBD1 on 5 matching bases. V lost 5 bases and J lost 2, with 10 bases in between. Germline assignment: CDR1 SGHVS and CDR2 FNYEAQ. The CDR3 extends over 14 amino acids.

This clonotype was seen repeatedly, ten times or more. V usage is TRBV7-2 and J usage is TRBJ1-1; 7 positions agree with TRBD1. V trimming: 5 bases; J trimming: 4 bases; junction bases outside the gene matches: 13. CDR3 length: 16 amino acids. Germline-derived CDR1 and CDR2 are SGHTA and FQGNSA. In nucleotides, the CDR3 is TGTGCCAGCAGCGCAGCGATACAGGGGTTGGGCACTGAAGCTTTCTTT. Residues: CASSAAIQGLGTEAFF.

The rearrangement uses TRBV12-3 or TRBV12-4 and TRBJ1-1; tentative D call: TRBD1 (5 bases). The CDR3 sequence is 15 residues long. The V gene lost 3 bases and the J gene lost 3 bases, with 14 bases spanning the gap. The CDR3 region has the DNA TGTGCCAGCAGTTTTTGGTCTTCGGGGGACACTGAAGCTTTCTTT. It is translated as CASSFWSSGDTEAFF.

This clonotype was counted a few times. This rearrangement joins TRBV7-2 to TRBJ2-3; D is perhaps TRBD2 (5 bases). This CDR3 contains 15 residues. Trimming took off 5 bases at V and 0 bases at J, with 12 bases between the two ends. Germline CDR1 reads SGHTA; CDR2 reads FQGNSA. Written as DNA, the CDR3 is TGTGCCAGCAGCCCTACACTAGTTAGCACAGATACGCAGTATTTT. Its translation: CASSPTLVSTDTQYF.

In its sample, this clonotype was seen a few times. The genes are TRBV10-3 and TRBJ2-1; no clear D. The CDR3 is 12 residues long. Looked up from germline, CDR1 is ENHRY and CDR2 is SYGVKD. The ends were cut back, 2 bases at V and 7 bases at J, with 6 bases in the middle. CDR3 DNA: TGTGCCATCAGTGAGCAGTTTAATGAGCAGTTCTTC. It translates to CAISEQFNEQFF.

A remark on this clonotype: A much larger clone sits a single nucleotide away, making a read error possible. The rearrangement joins TRBV7-2 to TRBJ2-2; D tentatively fits TRBD1 or TRBD2 (5 bases each). This CDR3 spans 15 amino acids. Germline V lookup: CDR1 SGHTA, CDR2 FQGNSA. The CDR3 region has the DNA TGTGCCAGCAGCCTTGGGACGTCGAACAACGGGGAGCTGTTTTTT. Translation gives CASSLGTSNNGELFF.

This clonotype came up once. The V call is TRBV2, the J call TRBJ1-2, with 8 bases fitting TRBD1. Trimming at V came to 6 bases and at J to 8 bases, leaving 5 bases not matched to a gene. The CDR3 has 12 residues. Germline CDR1 is SNHLY and CDR2 is FYNNEI. CDR3 in DNA: TGTGCCAGCAGCCGGACAGGGCGCGGCTACACCTTC. Its protein is CASSRTGRGYTF.

The V call is TRBV30, the J call TRBJ1-2; 7 bases line up with TRBD1. This CDR3 spans 15 amino acids. Germline V CDR1 and CDR2: GTSNPN, SVGIG (reference sequence). The V and J ends lost 0 bases and 3 bases, in that order; junction bases with no gene match: 7. The CDR3 reads CAWSVSSGGHYGYTF. DNA for the CDR3: TGTGCCTGGAGTGTGTCGTCAGGGGGGCACTATGGCTACACCTTC.

Remarks on this clonotype: A much larger clone differs by one base, so this may be a read error. The V call is TRBV7-2, the J call TRBJ2-3; 8 bases line up with TRBD1. V shed 1 base, J shed 6 bases, and the junction held 6 bases outside the gene matches. This CDR3 region has 15 residues. Germline V gene data show CDR1 as SGHTA and CDR2 as FQGNSA. The CDR3 DNA is TGTGCCAGCAGCTTAGTCAGGGGGCTATTGGATACGCAGTATTTT. This codes for CASSLVRGLLDTQYF.

Comments on this clonotype: Being one base from a much bigger clone, this may be a read error. The rearrangement uses TRBV7-2 and TRBJ2-7, with 7 bases that match TRBD2. The CDR3 contains 15 residues. Germline V gives CDR1 SGHTA, CDR2 FQGNSA. The CDR3 is CVSSPHGGTTYEQYF. The CDR3 DNA reads TGTGTCAGCAGCCCCCACGGGGGGACGACCTACGAGCAGTACTTC.

The rearrangement joins TRBV11-2 to TRBJ2-1; TRBD2 might be the D (6 bases). V lost 1 base and J lost 8, with 15 bases in between. The CDR3 totals 15 residues. CDR1 and CDR2 (germline): SGHAT, FQNNGV. The CDR3 DNA reads as TGTGCCAGCAGCTTAGCGAGCGGGTTAGGGTATGAGCAGTTCTTC. Amino acid sequence: CASSLASGLGYEQFF.

This clonotype was observed a few times. J is TRBJ1-1 and V is TRBV27; D not certain. Germline V gives CDR1 MNHEY, CDR2 SMNVEV (reference sequence). The CDR3 spans 13 residues. Between the trimmed V and J ends, which lost 2 bases and 6 bases, there was a span of 10 bases. CDR3 amino acids: CASSLILRSEAFF. The CDR3 nucleotides are TGTGCCAGCAGTTTAATTTTGCGATCTGAAGCTTTCTTT.

This clonotype occurred a few times. The CDR3 loop is CSARPRPGQHYEQYF. The CDR3 nucleotides read TGCAGTGCTAGGCCACGGCCGGGACAACACTACGAGCAGTACTTC. This chain uses TRBV20-1 with TRBJ2-7; a possible D gene is TRBD1 (6 bases). CDR3 length: 15 amino acids. The germline gives CDR1 DFQATT, CDR2 SNEGSKA (reference sequence). V lost 3 bases and J lost 3, with 18 bases in between.

Many counts were recorded for this clonotype. CDR3 amino acids: CASRLAVEGEQYF. The CDR3 DNA is TGTGCCAGCAGGCTAGCGGTCGAGGGCGAGCAGTACTTC. The chain joins TRBV7-2 to TRBJ2-7; 7 bases agree with TRBD2. V gave up 6 bases and J gave up 6 bases; unmatched junction bases: 8. The germline CDR1 and CDR2 sequences are SGHTA and FQGNSA. This CDR3 has 13 amino acids.

The chain combines TRBV19 with TRBJ2-1; 10 nucleotides align to TRBD2. Germline V lookup: CDR1 LNHDA, CDR2 SQIVND (reference sequence). This CDR3 region has 15 residues. Trimming cost V 7 bases and J 9 bases; bases outside gene matches: 12. In DNA form, the CDR3 reads TGTGCCAGTACCCACCAGCGGGGGGGCATGGGTGAGCAGTTCTTC. As protein: CASTHQRGGMGEQFF.

There are many counts of this clonotype. J is TRBJ2-2 and V is TRBV7-2; D gene unclear. The CDR3 totals 14 residues. V lost 8 bases and J lost 1, with 11 bases in between. Per germline, CDR1 SGHTA and CDR2 FQGNSA. This chain's CDR3 is CASGKERNTGELFF. CDR3 nucleotide sequence: TGTGCCAGCGGCAAAGAGCGGAACACCGGGGAGCTGTTTTTT. Full variable domain (missing parts from reference TRBV7-2 and TRBJ2-2): GAGVSQSPSNKVTEKGKDVELRCDPISGHTALYWYRQSLGQGLEFLIYFQGNSAPDKSGLPSDRFSAERTGGSVSTLTIQRTQQEDSAVYLCASGKERNTGELFFGEGSRLTVL.

This chain uses TRBV5-4 with TRBJ2-4; TRBD2 might be the D (5 bases). The CDR3 length is 15 residues. The germline gives CDR1 SGHNT, CDR2 YYREEE (reference sequence). V was pared by 1 base and J by 3 bases, with 11 bases between. The CDR3 protein is CASSLKFRDKNIQYF. The DNA of the CDR3 is TGTGCCAGCAGCTTGAAGTTTCGGGACAAAAACATTCAGTACTTC.

Only one count was recorded for this clonotype. This sequence joins TRBV19 and TRBJ1-5; the D is unclear. CDR1 and CDR2 from the germline V gene are LNHDA and SQIVND (reference sequence). This CDR3 is built from 14 residues. V was trimmed by 5 bases and J by 4 bases, leaving 12 bases between them. CDR3 in amino acids: CASSDRAQNQPQHF. The CDR3 bases are TGTGCCAGTAGTGACCGGGCCCAGAATCAGCCCCAGCATTTT.

There are many counts of this clonotype. The V and J genes are TRBV7-9 and TRBJ2-1, with 9 bases fitting TRBD2. V shed 0 bases, J shed 14 bases, and the junction held 8 bases outside the gene matches. The CDR3 totals 14 residues. The germline V gene encodes CDR1 SEHNR and CDR2 FQNEAQ (reference sequence). The CDR3 DNA reads as TGTGCCAGCAGCTTAGCTAATAGCGGGAGTCCTAAGTTCTTC. Amino acids: CASSLANSGSPKFF. The full variable domain, rest sourced from reference TRBV7-9 and TRBJ2-1, is DTGVSQNPRHKITKRGQNVTFRCDPISEHNRLYWYRQTLGQGPEFLTYFQNEAQLEKSRLLSDRFSAERPKGSFSTLEIQRTEQGDSAMYLCASSLANSGSPKFFGPGTRLTVL.

V usage is TRBV7-2 and J usage is TRBJ2-1; 7 bases align to TRBD1. J gave up 6 bases and V 4 bases, and 9 bases lay outside the gene matches. The germline V gene encodes CDR1 SGHTA and CDR2 FQGNSA. The CDR3 spans 15 residues. The CDR3 spells CASSSETQGPNEQFF. CDR3 bases: TGTGCCAGCAGCTCGGAAACACAGGGGCCCAATGAGCAGTTCTTC. The complete variable domain, with remaining parts taken from reference TRBV7-2 and TRBJ2-1, reads GAGVSQSPSNKVTEKGKDVELRCDPISGHTALYWYRQSLGQGLEFLIYFQGNSAPDKSGLPSDRFSAERTGGSVSTLTIQRTQQEDSAVYLCASSSETQGPNEQFFGPGTRLTVL.

This clonotype was seen a handful of times. This chain joins TRBV14 and TRBJ1-4; D ambiguous. Per germline, CDR1 SGHDN and CDR2 FVKESK. The V end was cut by 0 bases, the J end by 8 bases, with 7 bases between. The CDR3 has 13 amino acids. This CDR3 is CASSQDRHEKLFF. DNA of the CDR3: TGTGCCAGCAGCCAAGATCGGCACGAAAAACTGTTTTTT.

Many counts were recorded for this clonotype. The genes are TRBV7-9 and TRBJ2-5; D uncertain. This CDR3 is 14 amino acids long. The germline V and J ends were trimmed by 2 bases and 1 base, with 8 bases remaining between them. CDR1 SEHNR and CDR2 FQNEAQ come from the germline V gene (reference sequence). The CDR3 sequence: CASSLIHTQETQYF. The DNA of the CDR3 is TGTGCCAGCAGCTTAATCCATACCCAAGAGACCCAGTACTTC.

The chain joins TRBV7-2 to TRBJ2-7, with D unresolved. Trimming pared 6 bases from V and 6 bases from J, leaving 9 bases between. The V gene's germline CDR1 is SGHTA and CDR2 FQGNSA. There are 11 residues in the CDR3. The CDR3 protein is CASSFSLEQYF. For the CDR3, the DNA is TGTGCCAGCAGTTTTAGTCTCGAGCAGTACTTC. The complete variable domain, with remaining parts taken from reference TRBV7-2 and TRBJ2-7, reads GAGVSQSPSNKVTEKGKDVELRCDPISGHTALYWYRQSLGQGLEFLIYFQGNSAPDKSGLPSDRFSAERTGGSVSTLTIQRTQQEDSAVYLCASSFSLEQYFGPGTRLTVT.

This clonotype was detected only a few times. The chain carries TRBV6-5 and TRBJ2-1; 12 nucleotides line up with TRBD2. CDR3 length: 21 amino acids. Germline CDR1 and CDR2: MNHEY and SVGAGI. Losses at the gene ends were 0 bases for V and 1 base for J; bases not matched to a gene: 13. The CDR3 protein is CASSYSVTLAGGPVSYNEQFF. The CDR3 nucleotides are TGTGCCAGCAGTTACTCGGTAACGCTAGCGGGAGGGCCGGTATCCTACAATGAGCAGTTCTTC.

In regard to this clonotype: Germline is not matched at one junction end, which may reflect a read error. The J gene is TRBJ2-2, the V gene TRBV11-3, with 9 bases identical to TRBD1. Germline assignment: CDR1 SGHNT and CDR2 YENEEA. This CDR3 has 16 residues. CDR3 amino acids: CPSSLLGQGNAGELFF. CDR3 coding DNA: TGTCCCAGCAGCTTACTAGGACAGGGGAACGCCGGGGAGCTGTTTTTT. Full variable domain (outside the CDR3, taken from reference TRBV11-3 and TRBJ2-2): EAGVVQSPRYKIIEKKQPVAFWCNPISGHNTLYWYLQNLGQGPELLIRYENEEAVDDSQLPKDRFSAERLKGVDSTLKIQPAELGDSAVYLCPSSLLGQGNAGELFFGEGSRLTVL.

The chain joins TRBV5-4 to TRBJ2-1, with 9 bases lining up with TRBD2. After removal of 0 bases from V and 6 bases from J, the junction contained 7 bases not matched to a gene. The CDR3 is 16 amino acids. Germline V CDR1 and CDR2: SGHNT, YYREEE (reference sequence). The CDR3 nucleotides read TGTGCCAGCAGCTTGGTTAGCGGGAGAATCGGCAATGAGCAGTTCTTC. It is translated as CASSLVSGRIGNEQFF.

V is TRBV20-1 and J is TRBJ2-3; 11 nucleotides line up with TRBD2. Germline V gene sequence: CDR1 DFQATT, CDR2 SNEGSKA (reference sequence). V was pared by 8 bases and J by 8 bases, with 9 bases of the junction left unmatched. The CDR3 totals 13 residues. CDR3 in amino acids: CSQLAGVIGTQYF. The CDR3 nucleotides are TGCAGTCAACTAGCGGGAGTTATCGGTACGCAGTATTTT.

In its sample, this clonotype was seen many times. This rearrangement joins TRBV7-8 to TRBJ1-5; 9 nucleotides match TRBD1. Unmatched junction bases numbered 4, after V lost 0 bases and J lost 4 bases. The germline V gene has CDR1 SGHVS and CDR2 FQNEAQ. This CDR3 comprises 16 residues. The DNA for the CDR3 is TGTGCCAGCAGCTTAGCTCAAGGACAGGGGAATCAGCCCCAGCATTTT. It yields the protein CASSLAQGQGNQPQHF.

This clonotype has a count of ten or more. The J gene is TRBJ2-1, the V gene TRBV7-3; a weak D match, TRBD2 (5 bases). The ends were cut back, 5 bases at V and 4 bases at J, with 15 bases in the middle. Germline V lookup: CDR1 SGHTA, CDR2 FQGTGA. The CDR3 runs to 15 residues. CDR3 region: CASSQQTSSYNEQFF. CDR3 nucleotides: TGTGCCAGCAGCCAACAAACTAGTAGTTACAATGAGCAGTTCTTC.

This clonotype was recorded many times. The chain links TRBV28 to TRBJ1-2, with a weak D call TRBD1 (5 bases). V dropped 2 bases and J dropped 8 bases, with 18 bases sitting between them. CDR3 size: 15 residues. The V gene's germline CDR1 is MDHEN and CDR2 SYDVKM. This CDR3 is CASSLEWQGTLGYTF. The CDR3 DNA is TGTGCCAGCAGTTTAGAGTGGCAGGGTACGTTGGGCTACACCTTC.